Shown below are 29 T cell receptor beta chains from a single sample sequenced in a study of molecular identifiers for immune sequencing clone quantification (dated by TCRdb to 2016 to 2018). The protocol used for the library was PCR. Sequencing instrument: Illumina HiSeq 4000. TCRdb trimmed the raw reads at Q25, called clones with MiXCR and kept productive beta chains. One record per CDR3 amino acid sequence lists the most common genes and DNA. The sample table lists about 320,000 distinct CDR3 sequences, about 20% of them with a count of one. Approximately 0.8% of the sample goes to the ten largest clones. Source material: naive CD8+ T cells from blood, with Jurkat cell RNA spiked in. Reading the label with the study, this specimen's cell subset or site is: FACS-sorted CD8+CD4-CCR7+CD45RA+ naive T cells. The source is a human donor in good health. Some libraries in this study had Jurkat cell RNA spiked in.

On this clonotype itself: A much bigger clone sits one base away, suggesting this may be a read error. The V call is TRBV7-9, the J call TRBJ2-3; the match to TRBD2 covers 7 bases. Germline assignment: CDR1 SEHNR and CDR2 FQNEAQ (reference sequence). The CDR3 spans 14 residues. The V and J ends lost 3 bases and 4 bases, in that order; junction bases with no gene match: 4. In nucleotides, the CDR3 is TGTGCCAGCAGCTTCAGTAGCGGGTCAGATACGCAGTATTTT. Encoded protein: CASSFSSGSDTQYF.

Many counts were recorded for this clonotype. The chain is built from TRBV20-1 and TRBJ2-2; D uncertain. Deletions cut 4 bases from V and 4 bases from J, with 10 bases between. Looked up from germline, CDR1 is DFQATT and CDR2 is SNEGSKA (reference sequence). The CDR3 consists of 13 residues. CDR3 region: CSATSPVTGELFF. The CDR3 DNA is TGCAGTGCTACTTCACCGGTCACCGGGGAGCTGTTTTTT.

About this clonotype itself: A read error is possible here, since a much larger clone lies one base away. This chain connects TRBV12-3 or TRBV12-4 to TRBJ2-2, with D possibly matching TRBD1 (5 bases). Deletions cut 6 bases from V and 5 bases from J, with 13 bases between. The CDR3 consists of 14 residues. This CDR3 is CASSEPQGTGELFF. In DNA form, the CDR3 reads TGTGCCAGCAGCGAACCGCAGGGAACCGGGGAGCTGTTTTTT.

V and J are TRBV30 and TRBJ2-3; 10 nucleotides agree with TRBD2. After removal of 2 bases from V and 0 bases from J, the junction contained 2 bases not matched to a gene. The CDR3 spans 15 residues. Germline CDR1 reads GTSNPN; CDR2 reads SVGIG (reference sequence). The DNA of the CDR3 is TGTGCCTGGAGTAGCGGGGGGGCGAGCACAGATACGCAGTATTTT. The encoded protein is CAWSSGGASTDTQYF.

This clonotype was seen ten or more times. V is TRBV6-5 and J is TRBJ1-1; TRBD1 matches at 10 bases. V was pared by 2 bases and J by 3 bases, with 0 bases of the junction left unmatched. This CDR3 has 14 residues. Germline V gene lookup returns CDR1 MNHEY and CDR2 SVGAGI. CDR3 DNA sequence: TGTGCCAGCAGTTACGGACAGGGGGACACTGAAGCTTTCTTT. Amino acid sequence: CASSYGQGDTEAFF.

To note about this clonotype: A read error is possible here, since a much larger clone lies one base away. V and J are TRBV20-1 and TRBJ2-3, with a possible D match to TRBD1 (5 bases). V lost 5 bases, J lost 3 bases, and 24 bases lay in between. The CDR3 sequence is 17 residues long. Germline CDR1 and CDR2: DFQATT and SNEGSKA (reference sequence). CDR3 protein: CSAVPVAVHKGTDTQYF. The CDR3, as DNA: TGCAGTGCTGTTCCTGTGGCTGTCCACAAGGGGACAGATACGCAGTATTTT.

This clonotype was picked up many times. The chain links TRBV7-2 to TRBJ2-3; weak D call: TRBD1 (6 bases). V lost 5 bases and J lost 4, with 19 bases in between. CDR3 size: 16 residues. Germline-derived CDR1 and CDR2 are SGHTA and FQGNSA. CDR3 region: CASSPIPGHPSDTQYF. The CDR3 DNA reads as TGTGCCAGCAGCCCGATACCGGGACACCCCTCAGATACGCAGTATTTT.

This clonotype was seen repeatedly, ten times or more. This chain uses TRBV7-9 with TRBJ2-5; 7 bases fit TRBD1. Trimming cost V 5 bases and J 5 bases; bases outside gene matches: 5. The CDR3 totals 13 residues. Germline values: CDR1 SEHNR, CDR2 FQNEAQ (reference sequence). The CDR3 coding sequence is TGTGCCAGCAGCAGCCAAGGGGGCGAGACCCAGTACTTC. Amino acids: CASSSQGGETQYF.

This clonotype showed up many times. The V gene is TRBV9, the J gene TRBJ1-1, with unresolved D. Germline V gene lookup returns CDR1 SGDLS and CDR2 YYNGEE. V shed 0 bases and J shed 7 bases, with 10 bases lying between them. The CDR3 runs to 13 residues. The CDR3 region is CASSVGLAVEAFF. As DNA, the CDR3 is TGTGCCAGCAGCGTAGGGCTGGCAGTTGAAGCTTTCTTT.

This clonotype was counted at least ten times. The chain is built from TRBV14 and TRBJ2-3; D possibly corresponds to TRBD2 (6 bases). Germline lookup yields CDR1 SGHDN and CDR2 FVKESK. Trimming took 1 base from V and 4 from J, leaving 18 bases between them. The CDR3 is made up of 17 amino acids. CDR3 sequence: CASSQARLEEPADTQYF. In nucleotides, the CDR3 is TGTGCCAGCAGCCAAGCCCGACTAGAAGAGCCTGCAGATACGCAGTATTTT. Together with reference TRBV14 and TRBJ2-3, the CDR3 gives the full variable domain: EAGVTQFPSHSVIEKGQTVTLRCDPISGHDNLYWYRRVMGKEIKFLLHFVKESKQDESGMPNNRFLAERTGGTYSTLKVQPAELEDSGVYFCASSQARLEEPADTQYFGPGTRLTVL.

The chain has TRBV4-1 and TRBJ2-6; 7 bases fit TRBD1. This CDR3 has 15 amino acids. J was trimmed by 0 bases and V by 5 bases; bases with no gene match: 1. Germline assignment: CDR1 MGHRA and CDR2 YSYEKL. The CDR3 spells CASSAGGSGANVLTF. In nucleotides, the CDR3 is TGCGCCAGCAGCGCAGGGGGCTCTGGGGCCAACGTCCTGACTTTC.

This clonotype was seen repeatedly, ten times or more. J is TRBJ2-3 and V is TRBV7-9, with D possibly called TRBD1 or TRBD2 (5 bases each). V lost 4 bases, J lost 4 bases, and 12 bases lay in between. In germline, CDR1 is SEHNR, CDR2 FQNEAQ (reference sequence). The CDR3 extends over 14 amino acids. The CDR3 DNA sequence: TGTGCCAGCAGCTCTGGGACCGGCGCAGATACGCAGTATTTT. Its translation is CASSSGTGADTQYF.

The chain carries TRBV7-9 and TRBJ2-6; D is unresolved. V lost 5 bases to trimming and J lost 4 bases, with 9 bases between them. The CDR3 contains 14 residues. The germline gives CDR1 SEHNR, CDR2 FQNEAQ (reference sequence). The CDR3 nucleotides read TGTGCCAGCAGCAATAATACCGGGGCCAACGTCCTGACTTTC. It yields the protein CASSNNTGANVLTF.

A note on this clonotype: A much larger clone sits a single nucleotide away, making a read error possible. This chain joins TRBV25-1 and TRBJ1-5, with D unclear. Germline V gene sequence: CDR1 MGHDK, CDR2 SYGVNS. V shed 6 bases and J shed 2 bases, with 20 bases lying between them. The CDR3 extends over 17 amino acids. The CDR3 DNA reads TGTGCCAGCAGCACCACCCCCTGCACCGATGGCAATCAGCCCCAGCATTTT. It encodes CASSTTPCTDGNQPQHF.

This clonotype was detected ten times or more. The chain is built from TRBV7-9 and TRBJ1-1; no clear D. The ends were cut back, 3 bases at V and 3 bases at J, with 8 bases in the middle. The CDR3 is made up of 13 amino acids. In germline, CDR1 is SEHNR, CDR2 FQNEAQ (reference sequence). Here the CDR3 reads CASSFEDYTEAFF. CDR3 DNA: TGTGCCAGCAGCTTCGAGGATTACACTGAAGCTTTCTTT.

This clonotype has at least ten counts. This chain connects TRBV14 to TRBJ2-3; 8 nucleotides align to TRBD1. Trimming at V came to 0 bases and at J to 2 bases, leaving 4 bases not matched to a gene. Germline loops: CDR1 SGHDN, CDR2 FVKESK. This CDR3 comprises 16 residues. The CDR3 region has the DNA TGTGCCAGCAGCCAAGAGAACAGGGGGTACACAGATACGCAGTATTTT. Its translation is CASSQENRGYTDTQYF.

This clonotype was counted ten times or more. The gene calls are TRBV7-3 and TRBJ2-3; TRBD1 matches at 10 bases. With V trimmed by 3 bases and J by 2 bases, 5 bases remained unmatched. The CDR3 is 16 residues long. Germline V gene sequence: CDR1 SGHTA, CDR2 FQGTGA. The CDR3 DNA follows: TGTGCCAGCAGCTTGACAGGGGGCTCCCCCACAGATACGCAGTATTTT. Its protein product is CASSLTGGSPTDTQYF.

There are many counts of this clonotype. The chain is built from TRBV20-1 and TRBJ2-7; tentatively, D is TRBD2 (5 bases). V was shortened by 0 bases and J by 4 bases, with 13 bases between the two germline ends. This CDR3 has 14 amino acids. Germline V gene data show CDR1 as DFQATT and CDR2 as SNEGSKA (reference sequence). CDR3 nucleotide sequence: TGCAGTGCTAGAGATGTACGGACGGGGTACGAGCAGTACTTC. It encodes CSARDVRTGYEQYF.

There are many counts of this clonotype. The gene calls are TRBV7-2 and TRBJ2-3; 7 bases fit TRBD2. The ends lost 5 bases at V and 4 bases at J; junction bases unmatched: 6. The CDR3 covers 14 residues. In germline, CDR1 is SGHTA, CDR2 FQGNSA. CDR3 in DNA: TGTGCCAGCAGCCTGGGACTAACCCCAGATACGCAGTATTTT. This sequence encodes CASSLGLTPDTQYF.

This chain joins TRBV4-1 and TRBJ2-5; 7 nucleotides agree with TRBD1. Trimming removed 0 bases from V and 2 bases from J; junction bases left unmatched: 3. The germline V gene encodes CDR1 MGHRA and CDR2 YSYEKL. The CDR3 length is 15 residues. CDR3 residues: CASSQDGGQQETQYF. DNA for the CDR3: TGCGCCAGCAGCCAAGATGGGGGACAGCAAGAGACCCAGTACTTC.

This clonotype was counted between two and nine times. The rearrangement joins TRBV4-3 to TRBJ2-5; unclear D gene. The V end lost 2 bases, the J end lost 0 bases, and 10 bases lay between the germline ends. This CDR3 region has 15 residues. Germline CDR1 is LGHNA and CDR2 is YSLEER. The CDR3 nucleotides read TGCGCCAGCAGCCAATTTGAGACGTACCAAGAGACCCAGTACTTC. This codes for CASSQFETYQETQYF.

This clonotype was counted at least ten times. This chain connects TRBV3-1 to TRBJ2-2; D ambiguous. The CDR3 loop spans 15 amino acids. The V and J ends lost 3 bases and 0 bases respectively, with 8 bases between them. CDR1 and CDR2 (germline): LGHDT, YNNKEL (reference sequence). CDR3 region: CASSHVSANTGELFF. The CDR3 DNA is TGTGCCAGCAGCCATGTGAGCGCGAACACCGGGGAGCTGTTTTTT.

Comment on this clonotype: Because it lacks the conserved phenylalanine or tryptophan at the end, this CDR3 is likely a read error. The gene calls are TRBV3-1 and TRBJ1-1, with 7 bases that match TRBD1. CDR3 size: 18 residues. The trim removed 4 bases at V and 1 base at J, leaving 15 bases unmatched. The germline V gene encodes CDR1 LGHDT and CDR2 YNNKEL (reference sequence). CDR3 in amino acids: CASSPRRVQGGWNTEAFL. In DNA form, the CDR3 reads TGTGCCAGCAGCCCCCGGCGAGTTCAGGGGGGGTGGAACACTGAAGCTTTCCTT.

This clonotype has only a few counts. This rearrangement joins TRBV28 to TRBJ2-3; 14 bases fit TRBD2. The V and J ends lost 5 bases and 0 bases, in that order; junction bases with no gene match: 7. The germline V gene has CDR1 MDHEN and CDR2 SYDVKM. The CDR3 has 18 residues. CDR3 sequence reads: CASSPRGLAGESTDTQYF. The CDR3 DNA reads TGTGCCAGCAGTCCCCGGGGACTAGCGGGGGAAAGCACAGATACGCAGTATTTT.

This clonotype has just a few counts. The CDR3 DNA sequence: TGTGCCAGTAGTATATCGGCCTACAATGAGCAGTTCTTC. Translated, it gives CASSISAYNEQFF. This chain links TRBV19 with TRBJ2-1; D ambiguous. CDR3 size: 13 residues. Trimming took off 2 bases at V and 2 bases at J, with 4 bases between the two ends. CDR1 and CDR2 (germline): LNHDA, SQIVND (reference sequence).

This clonotype came up many times. V is TRBV7-9 and J is TRBJ1-2; D is possibly TRBD1 (6 bases). The germline gives CDR1 SEHNR, CDR2 FQNEAQ (reference sequence). This CDR3 contains 15 residues. V was clipped by 1 base and J by 2 bases, with 11 bases between them. The DNA of the CDR3 is TGTGCCAGCAGCTTAGACAGGGCCTTCAACTATGGCTACACCTTC. It is translated as CASSLDRAFNYGYTF.

Of note for this clonotype: This may be a read error: a much more frequent sequence differs by one nucleotide. J is TRBJ2-3 and V is TRBV2; 7 nucleotides match TRBD1. CDR1 and CDR2 from the germline V gene are SNHLY and FYNNEI. The CDR3 covers 13 residues. The DNA of the CDR3 is TGTGCCAGCAGCGGAGCCGGGACAGATACGCAGTGTTTT. Encoded protein: CASSGAGTDTQCF.

In this sample, this clonotype turned up many times. The V call is TRBV6-6, the J call TRBJ2-4; TRBD1 is a possible D gene (6 bases). The CDR3 is 16 amino acids. Deletions cut 6 bases from V and 0 bases from J, with 15 bases between. The germline V gene encodes CDR1 MNHNY and CDR2 SVGAGI (reference sequence). This chain's CDR3 is CASRRPQGLAKNIQYF. The CDR3 bases are TGTGCCAGCAGGAGACCTCAGGGGCTAGCCAAAAACATTCAGTACTTC.

Ten or more counts support this clonotype. This chain joins TRBV6-5 and TRBJ2-3; D unclear. CDR3 length: 12 residues. Between the trimmed V and J ends, which lost 8 bases and 6 bases, there was a span of 12 bases. The V gene's germline CDR1 is MNHEY and CDR2 SVGAGI. The CDR3 loop is CASGHPEDTQYF. For the CDR3, the DNA is TGTGCCAGCGGCCATCCCGAGGATACGCAGTATTTT.